The sequence of this T cell receptor (beta chain) was determined in a study of blood T cell repertoires in COVID-19 (TCRdb year 2020). Turning to the overall study: Collaborator samples came from the United States, Italy and Spain and covered acute and convalescent phases of COVID-19. A freely available public database, intended as a resource for researchers studying the immune response to SARS-CoV-2, is where the repertoires were released. The prospective study material was composed of cDNA or gDNA derived from T cells, B-cell-depleted T cells, or PBMCs. Sample metadata almost always included a de-identified subject ID, COVID-19 status, age in years and sex. Samples came from the ongoing ImmuneRACE study (first 160 participants) plus 1,254 subjects from 6 global collaborators. HLA class I and class II types, where available, came from metadata supplied by the sample provider rather than from assay-based typing. Deeply sampled blood TCRbeta repertoires from subjects exposed to, actively infected with, or recovered from COVID-19 were included in the dataset. What the work shows at the level of the full study, not this receptor alone: How much clinical and demographic metadata was included differed by source and by participant, and the metadata was provided uncurated.

TCRbeta CDR3 regions were amplified from genomic DNA using the immunoSEQ Assay, a bias-controlled multiplex PCR. On the study's bioinformatics: Nucleated cell counts per sample were estimated from amplification of reference gene primers within the assay. Sequence reads were collapsed and filtered to measure the absolute abundance of every unique TCRbeta CDR3 rearrangement. For each sample, productive Simpson clonality was calculated by taking the square root of Simpson's diversity index across productive rearrangements. TCRdb retrieved this table from immuneACCESS and kept in-frame rearrangements only. Not all clones are present; in checked studies, unresolved V genes account for under half, and no reason is known for the remainder. For V, J and clone size, that table is used; D and trimming come from the DNA. This sample comprises just under 150,000 clones, approximately 89% of them detected only once. About 1.5% of the sample rests with the top ten.

V has 5 bases trimmed and J has 0 bases trimmed; junction bases matching no gene number 8. The germline V gene sets CDR1 to KGHSH and CDR2 to LQKENI. The cysteine opens and the phenylalanine closes a CDR3 of 17 amino acids. Here the CDR3 DNA is all that survives: 51 bases in frame from base 1. Comment on this clone: What this receptor recognizes is not known. Within one base of it there is no much larger clone, and no base qualities were kept.

Each collaborating institution followed its own protocols to collect whole blood in K2EDTA tubes. For TCRbeta analysis, collaborators shipped samples in one of three forms: frozen whole blood, isolated PBMCs, or DNA extracted from either of those sample types. The sequencing input was peripheral blood. The sequence was obtained from a human donor in a cohort sampled during active COVID-19. The chain is assembled from TRBV18 and TRBJ2-1, and TRBD2 matches 9 of the central bases. The encoded CDR3 is CASSGKRAGGSYNEQFF. The nucleotide sequence reads as follows: TGTGCCAGCTCAGGGAAGCGAGCGGGGGGCTCCTACAATGAGCAGTTCTTC.